One and the same sample provided the 19 T cell receptor beta chains below, sequenced in a study of early T cells in non-severe SARS-CoV-2 infection. In TCRdb, the 5' RACE reads were re-called with MiXCR into one record per CDR3 protein. Of roughly 80,000 distinct CDR3 sequences listed, roughly a sixth are singletons. Sequenced input: whole blood. The receptor set was obtained from an adult who was a healthcare worker with PCR-confirmed SARS-CoV-2 infection or an uninfected control (not recorded which).

The chain uses TRBV4-2 and TRBJ2-2, with 8 positions matching TRBD2. The V gene's germline CDR1 is LGHNA and CDR2 YNFKEQ. The CDR3 is made up of 17 amino acids. V lost 1 base to trimming and J lost 4 bases; unmatched junction nucleotides: 8. CDR3 in DNA: TGTGCCAGCAGCCAAGGGACGGCCAGCGGGAGCACCGGGGAGCTGTTTTTT. This encodes CASSQGTASGSTGELFF.

The chain joins TRBV5-1 to TRBJ1-5, with a tentative D call TRBD1 (6 bases). The CDR3 covers 15 residues. Germline V gives CDR1 SGHRS, CDR2 YFSETQ. V was clipped by 0 bases and J by 5 bases, with 12 bases between them. The CDR3 region has the DNA TGCGCCAGCAGCTTGGGGCAGGGGCTCGATCAGCCCCAGCATTTT. Encoded protein: CASSLGQGLDQPQHF. Full variable domain (outside the CDR3, taken from reference TRBV5-1 and TRBJ1-5): KAGVTQTPRYLIKTRGQQVTLSCSPISGHRSVSWYQQTPGQGLQFLFEYFSETQRNKGNFPGRFSGRQFSNSRSEMNVSTLELGDSALYLCASSLGQGLDQPQHFGDGTRLSIL.

In its sample, this clonotype was seen many times. The chain joins TRBV5-1 to TRBJ2-7; D call uncertain. With 0 bases removed from V and 1 base from J, the gap between germline ends came to 8 bases. Germline V gene lookup returns CDR1 SGHRS and CDR2 YFSETQ. This CDR3 spans 14 amino acids. CDR3 sequence: CASSLDANSYEQYF. The CDR3 coding sequence is TGCGCCAGCAGCTTGGACGCGAATTCCTACGAGCAGTACTTC. Together with reference TRBV5-1 and TRBJ2-7, the CDR3 gives the full variable domain: KAGVTQTPRYLIKTRGQQVTLSCSPISGHRSVSWYQQTPGQGLQFLFEYFSETQRNKGNFPGRFSGRQFSNSRSEMNVSTLELGDSALYLCASSLDANSYEQYFGPGTRLTVT.

This chain links TRBV2 with TRBJ2-1, with 7 bases that match TRBD2. The trim removed 10 bases at V and 0 bases at J, leaving 6 bases unmatched. The CDR3 sequence is 14 residues long. In germline, CDR1 is SNHLY, CDR2 FYNNEI. CDR3 DNA: TGTGCCACTCGAGGCGGGAGCTCCTACAATGAGCAGTTCTTC. Its translation: CATRGGSSYNEQFF.

This clonotype has at least ten counts. The chain joins TRBV6-5 to TRBJ1-6; D remains unclear. The CDR3 is 13 residues long. V lost 6 bases to trimming and J lost 0 bases, with 3 bases between them. Germline loops: CDR1 MNHEY, CDR2 SVGAGI. Here the CDR3 reads CASSSSYNSPLHF. The CDR3 nucleotides are TGTGCCAGCAGCAGCTCCTATAATTCACCCCTCCACTTT.

This chain links TRBV5-1 with TRBJ2-3; either TRBD1 or TRBD2 may supply D (5 bases each). Germline CDR1 is SGHRS and CDR2 is YFSETQ. The CDR3 contains 17 residues. Deletions cut 5 bases from V and 6 bases from J, with 25 bases between. CDR3: CASRHPEVTASRDTQYF. The CDR3 nucleotides read TGCGCCAGCAGACACCCGGAGGTGACAGCAAGTCGTGATACGCAGTATTTT.

This clonotype occurred a few times. The V gene is TRBV12-3 or TRBV12-4, the J gene TRBJ2-1; 8 bases fit TRBD2. J gave up 8 bases and V 7 bases, and 10 bases lay outside the gene matches. This CDR3 spans 14 amino acids. This CDR3 is CASIGTRRGDEQFF. CDR3 nucleotides: TGTGCCAGCATTGGGACTAGGCGGGGGGATGAGCAGTTCTTC.

The rearrangement uses TRBV27 and TRBJ1-2; 8 positions match TRBD1. The germline V gene encodes CDR1 MNHEY and CDR2 SMNVEV (reference sequence). This CDR3 contains 18 residues. The V and J ends lost 5 bases and 0 bases, in that order; junction bases with no gene match: 14. The CDR3 sequence: CASSLRFPRTGTNYGYTF. In nucleotides, the CDR3 is TGTGCCAGCAGTCTCCGTTTCCCGAGGACAGGGACTAACTATGGCTACACCTTC.

The rearrangement links TRBV27 to TRBJ1-1; D might be TRBD1 (5 bases). The CDR3 consists of 14 residues. Trimming took 4 bases from V and 1 from J, leaving 10 bases between them. Germline-derived CDR1 and CDR2 are MNHEY and SMNVEV (reference sequence). The CDR3 DNA follows: TGTGCCAGCAGTTCCTATCAGGGGAACACTGAAGCTTTCTTT. Translating gives CASSSYQGNTEAFF.

The chain recombines TRBV15 with TRBJ2-5; 10 bases are shared with TRBD2. CDR3 length: 18 amino acids. Germline lookup yields CDR1 LNHNV and CDR2 YYDKDF (reference sequence). Trimming cost V 1 base and J 4 bases; bases outside gene matches: 12. This CDR3 reads CATSRVPSGSVWAETQYF. The CDR3 DNA follows: TGTGCCACCAGCAGAGTCCCTAGCGGGAGTGTATGGGCAGAGACCCAGTACTTC.

This clonotype was counted only a few times. This chain joins TRBV19 and TRBJ2-3; TRBD1 might be the D (5 bases). Between the trimmed V and J ends, which lost 5 bases and 4 bases, there was a span of 13 bases. Germline V CDR1 and CDR2: LNHDA, SQIVND (reference sequence). The CDR3 has 14 amino acids. The chain's CDR3 is CASSAWWGADTQYF. CDR3 coding DNA: TGTGCCAGTAGTGCCTGGTGGGGCGCAGATACGCAGTATTTT.

V and J are TRBV4-1 and TRBJ1-4; TRBD1 agrees at 9 bases. With 3 bases clipped from V and 8 bases from J, the junction kept 4 bases outside the gene matches. Germline V gene data show CDR1 as MGHRA and CDR2 as YSYEKL. The CDR3 spans 14 residues. The CDR3 is CASSQGQGREKLFF. CDR3 in DNA: TGCGCCAGCAGCCAGGGACAGGGAAGGGAAAAACTGTTTTTT.

This clonotype turned up a few times. The chain carries TRBV6-1 and TRBJ1-1; maybe TRBD1 (6 bases). V lost 5 bases and J 0 bases, leaving 13 bases between the germline ends. Germline V lookup: CDR1 MNHNS, CDR2 SASEGT. The CDR3 extends over 15 amino acids. CDR3 residues: CASSYRVPLNTEAFF. The CDR3, as DNA: TGTGCCAGCAGTTACAGGGTTCCCCTGAACACTGAAGCTTTCTTT.

The rearrangement links TRBV29-1 to TRBJ1-2; possibly TRBD1 for D (6 bases). The CDR3 has 14 amino acids. From germline, CDR1 is SQVTM and CDR2 ANQGSEA. Trimming shortened V by 5 bases and J by 4 bases, and 17 bases separated the two germline ends. The CDR3: CSVRTGGRLYGYTF. The CDR3 region has the DNA TGCAGCGTTAGGACCGGGGGCCGACTCTATGGCTACACCTTC.

This clonotype showed up just a few times. The genes are TRBV3-1 and TRBJ1-2; D ambiguous. Trimming pared 1 base from V and 4 bases from J, leaving 13 bases between. This CDR3 is built from 15 residues. CDR1 LGHDT and CDR2 YNNKEL come from the germline V gene (reference sequence). As DNA, the CDR3 is TGTGCCAGCAGCCAAGGTGAGGCTAGAGGCTATGGCTACACCTTC. The encoded protein is CASSQGEARGYGYTF.

This clonotype was recorded many times. The chain uses TRBV7-9 and TRBJ2-1; TRBD2 aligns across 8 bases. The V gene's germline CDR1 is SEHNR and CDR2 FQNEAQ (reference sequence). The CDR3 covers 17 residues. Trimming took 1 base from V and 9 from J; bases not matched to a gene: 14. In nucleotides, the CDR3 is TGTGCCAGCAGCTTAGATGAGGGCCCCGGGAGGGACCCTGAGCAGTTCTTC. It is translated as CASSLDEGPGRDPEQFF.

CDR3 residues: CASTLPRGDKFF. Written as DNA, the CDR3 is TGTGCCAGCACCCTACCTAGGGGGGACAAGTTCTTC. The V and J genes are TRBV28 and TRBJ2-1, with D perhaps being TRBD1 or TRBD2 (6 bases each). The CDR3 covers 12 residues. The V gene's germline CDR1 is MDHEN and CDR2 SYDVKM. V dropped 7 bases and J dropped 14 bases, with 18 bases sitting between them.

The V gene is TRBV7-2, the J gene TRBJ1-2, with D possibly TRBD1 on 6 matching bases. Looked up from germline, CDR1 is SGHTA and CDR2 is FQGNSA. The CDR3 consists of 16 residues. With 5 bases removed from V and 4 bases from J, the gap between germline ends came to 20 bases. Here the CDR3 reads CASSLHLPTGAYGYTF. CDR3 sequence (DNA): TGTGCCAGCAGCCTACACCTCCCGACAGGCGCCTATGGCTACACCTTC. Based on the CDR3 plus reference TRBV7-2 and TRBJ1-2, the full variable domain is GAGVSQSPSNKVTEKGKDVELRCDPISGHTALYWYRQSLGQGLEFLIYFQGNSAPDKSGLPSDRFSAERTGGSVSTLTIQRTQQEDSAVYLCASSLHLPTGAYGYTFGSGTRLTVV.

This clonotype turned up a few times. This rearrangement joins TRBV19 to TRBJ2-3; the D gene could be TRBD1 or TRBD2 (7 bases each). This CDR3 is 16 amino acids long. Germline V gene data show CDR1 as LNHDA and CDR2 as SQIVND (reference sequence). V was trimmed by 5 bases and J by 6 bases, leaving 21 bases between them. The CDR3 bases are TGTGCCAGTAGTCCTCGGGGAGGGGGCGCCCCGGATACGCAGTATTTT. Translated: CASSPRGGGAPDTQYF.